This T cell receptor (beta chain) was recorded in a study of blood T cell repertoires in COVID-19. Study information: T cells, B-cell-depleted T cells, or PBMCs provided the cDNA or gDNA that served as material.

Authors' processing steps: Reference gene primer amplification gave nucleated cell count estimates. Clones were read by immunoSEQ multiplex PCR, and TCRdb kept only the in-frame ones, dropping some. D and trimming come from the DNA, and the V and J calls and clone size come from that table. The data show roughly 110,000 clones, with 80% seen just once and 4.3% held by the top ten. Germline V gives CDR1 SQVTM, CDR2 ANQGSEA. This CDR3 has 12 residues. The sample holds a few counts of this clone. The chain is built from TRBV29-1 and TRBJ2-1; 9 positions agree with TRBD2. Sequencing was carried out using peripheral blood. The origin of this receptor is a man aged 70 or older with acute or convalescent COVID-19. For the CDR3, the DNA is TGCGGAAAGCGGGGGGCCAACAATGAGCAGTTCTTC. Residues: CGKRGANNEQFF.